The rows below give T cell receptor beta chains drawn from one sample of a study of siplizumab effects on memory and regulatory T cells. Produced via immunoSEQ multiplex PCR; TCRdb's table is partial and in-frame only. The sample carries 100,000 or so clones, more than 90% recorded once. Sequencing was performed on CD4+ T cells sorted from blood. The receptor source for this set is a human donor in good health. Some clones in this sample may be carry-over from other donors' samples. The conserved cysteine and the conserved F or W are not part of the CDR3 here. The D gene is left open where the match is weak.

j_gene: TRBJ2-2
d_gene: NA
v_gene: TRBV6-1
CDR3aa: ASRQGRNTGELF

j_gene: TRBJ2-1
d_gene: TRBD2
v_gene: TRBV9
CDR3aa: ASSVDLGLAGYNEQF

j_gene: TRBJ2-2
d_gene: NA
v_gene: TRBV30
CDR3aa: AWSVLATPNTGELF

j_gene: TRBJ2-7
d_gene: NA
v_gene: TRBV4-1
CDR3aa: ASSQGLSSSYEQY

j_gene: TRBJ2-3
d_gene: TRBD2
v_gene: TRBV4-2
CDR3aa: ASSQDPGLAGENTDTQY

j_gene: TRBJ2-1
d_gene: TRBD2
v_gene: TRBV5-1
CDR3aa: ASSLSSGSVAYNEQF

j_gene: TRBJ1-2
d_gene: NA
v_gene: TRBV9
CDR3aa: ASRADSNYGYT

j_gene: TRBJ2-3
d_gene: TRBD1
v_gene: TRBV30
CDR3aa: ACTQGGSTDTQY

j_gene: TRBJ2-4
d_gene: TRBD2
v_gene: TRBV6-6
CDR3aa: ASSLRGGAKNIQY

j_gene: TRBJ2-5
d_gene: TRBD2
v_gene: TRBV18
CDR3aa: ASSPGGGPETQY

j_gene: TRBJ1-1
d_gene: TRBD1
v_gene: TRBV5-1
CDR3aa: ASSTRGTGGEVTF

j_gene: TRBJ1-1
d_gene: NA
v_gene: TRBV5-1
CDR3aa: ASSLNLGALNTEAF

j_gene: TRBJ2-7
d_gene: TRBD2
v_gene: TRBV29-1
CDR3aa: SVEVGGFGEQY

j_gene: TRBJ2-3
d_gene: NA
v_gene: TRBV7-3
CDR3aa: ASSPRGGGETGADTQY

j_gene: TRBJ1-2
d_gene: NA
v_gene: TRBV19
CDR3aa: ASSPTGGRDYGYT

j_gene: TRBJ2-7
d_gene: NA
v_gene: TRBV19
CDR3aa: ASSSLSRVDEQY

j_gene: TRBJ2-3
d_gene: NA
v_gene: TRBV7-8
CDR3aa: ASSSLAADTQY

j_gene: TRBJ2-5
d_gene: TRBD2
v_gene: TRBV28
CDR3aa: ASSFRGVAQY

j_gene: TRBJ2-1
d_gene: NA
v_gene: TRBV6-5
CDR3aa: ASSSGPLGNEQF

j_gene: TRBJ2-4
d_gene: NA
v_gene: TRBV19
CDR3aa: ASQSGGTAQNIQY

j_gene: TRBJ1-3
d_gene: NA
v_gene: TRBV18
CDR3aa: ASSPRLSSGNTIY

j_gene: TRBJ1-1
d_gene: NA
v_gene: TRBV5-4
CDR3aa: ASSLPGGTEAF

j_gene: TRBJ2-1
d_gene: NA
v_gene: TRBV30
CDR3aa: AWSEDAFYNEQF

j_gene: TRBJ2-2
d_gene: NA
v_gene: TRBV12-5
CDR3aa: ASGLVLAARGGELF

j_gene: TRBJ2-2
d_gene: TRBD2
v_gene: TRBV5-1
CDR3aa: ASNLAGVSTGELF

j_gene: TRBJ2-7
d_gene: TRBD2
v_gene: TRBV15
CDR3aa: ATSRDEWGGMYEQY

j_gene: TRBJ2-7
d_gene: NA
v_gene: TRBV9
CDR3aa: ASSVEPRADRYEQY

j_gene: TRBJ2-2
d_gene: NA
v_gene: TRBV5-1
CDR3aa: ASSLGAAINTGELF

j_gene: TRBJ1-1
d_gene: NA
v_gene: TRBV6-5
CDR3aa: ASSKQGNTEAF

j_gene: TRBJ2-3
d_gene: NA
v_gene: TRBV7-3
CDR3aa: ASSFLTVSTDTQY

j_gene: TRBJ1-1
d_gene: TRBD1
v_gene: TRBV4-1
CDR3aa: ASSQGRRGQGAEAF

j_gene: TRBJ1-2
d_gene: NA
v_gene: TRBV19
CDR3aa: ASWELAYGYT

j_gene: TRBJ1-5
d_gene: NA
v_gene: TRBV5-1
CDR3aa: ASSLILGQPQH

j_gene: TRBJ1-4
d_gene: NA
v_gene: TRBV7-8
CDR3aa: ASRIQGPNEKLF

j_gene: TRBJ1-1
d_gene: NA
v_gene: TRBV28
CDR3aa: ASSLFGNTEAF

j_gene: TRBJ1-2
d_gene: NA
v_gene: TRBV6-1
CDR3aa: ASSEAVSGYT

j_gene: NA
d_gene: TRBD2
v_gene: TRBV5-4
CDR3aa: ASSLSRLAGIPSYEQY

j_gene: TRBJ1-1
d_gene: NA
v_gene: TRBV5-4
CDR3aa: ASKYPGEMNTEAF

j_gene: TRBJ1-2
d_gene: NA
v_gene: TRBV30
CDR3aa: AWSGKTYNYGYT

j_gene: TRBJ1-3
d_gene: TRBD1
v_gene: TRBV4-1
CDR3aa: ASSRQGSGNTIY

j_gene: TRBJ1-1
d_gene: TRBD1
v_gene: TRBV7-8
CDR3aa: ASSLDDRAEAF

j_gene: TRBJ1-1
d_gene: NA
v_gene: TRBV30
CDR3aa: AWTPRGTEAF

j_gene: TRBJ2-4
d_gene: NA
v_gene: TRBV6-5
CDR3aa: ASIDPPTNIQY

j_gene: TRBJ2-5
d_gene: NA
v_gene: TRBV5-1
CDR3aa: ASSPPPIKLAQETQY

j_gene: TRBJ1-5
d_gene: NA
v_gene: TRBV6-5
CDR3aa: ASSYRIGINQPQH

j_gene: TRBJ2-2
d_gene: NA
v_gene: TRBV18
CDR3aa: ASSPARSDTGELF

j_gene: TRBJ1-4
d_gene: TRBD1
v_gene: TRBV6-1
CDR3aa: ASSGGQGRLF

j_gene: TRBJ2-3
d_gene: NA
v_gene: TRBV9
CDR3aa: ASSGGSSRTDTQY

j_gene: TRBJ2-7
d_gene: NA
v_gene: TRBV2
CDR3aa: ASHQGEQY

j_gene: TRBJ2-3
d_gene: TRBD2
v_gene: TRBV5-4
CDR3aa: ASSSGLAGRTDTQY